The 31 T cell receptor beta chains below all came from one sample that was sequenced in a study of blood T cell repertoires in COVID-19. Profiling relied on immunoSEQ multiplex PCR, and the TCRdb table lists in-frame clones only, not all of them. This sample has 350,000 to 400,000 clones; more than 70% occur once, and the top ten carry roughly 1.2%. Material for sequencing was PBMCs or T cells enriched from blood (not recorded which). Source of these receptors: a woman aged 18 to 35 who had recovered from COVID-19.

The rearrangement uses TRBV5-5 and TRBJ2-7, with 7 bases aligning to TRBD1. The ends lost 4 bases at V and 0 bases at J; junction bases unmatched: 19. Germline V gene lookup returns CDR1 SGHKS and CDR2 YYEKEE (reference sequence). The CDR3 contains 19 residues. The CDR3 loop reads CASSHYGAGGSVSSYEQYF. DNA for the CDR3: TGTGCCAGCAGCCATTACGGGGCAGGGGGTTCCGTAAGCTCCTACGAGCAGTACTTC. Supplemented by reference TRBV5-5 and TRBJ2-7, the full variable domain reads DAGVTQSPTHLIKTRGQQVTLRCSPISGHKSVSWYQQVLGQGPQFIFQYYEKEERGRGNFPDRFSARQFPNYSSELNVNALLLGDSALYLCASSHYGAGGSVSSYEQYFGPGTRLTVT.

The rearrangement joins TRBV5-6 to TRBJ2-3, with D unclear. The V gene lost 1 base and the J gene lost 3 bases, with 6 bases spanning the gap. From germline, CDR1 is SGHDT and CDR2 YYEEEE. The CDR3 spans 13 residues. CDR3 DNA: TGTGCCAGCAGCTTGTACGGTACAGATACGCAGTATTTT. Protein sequence: CASSLYGTDTQYF.

The chain employs TRBV12-5 and TRBJ1-5; 12 bases fit TRBD1. From germline, CDR1 is LGHNT and CDR2 FRNRAP. The CDR3 covers 19 residues. Trimming removed 5 bases from V and 2 bases from J; junction bases left unmatched: 13. CDR3 DNA: TGTGCTAGTGGTCGCGAGGGACAGGGGGCAGGTGGGGGCAATCAGCCCCAGCATTTT. Translation: CASGREGQGAGGGNQPQHF.

The V and J genes are TRBV5-1 and TRBJ1-1; a weak D match, TRBD1 (6 bases). CDR3 length: 15 amino acids. Trimming removed 4 bases at V and 2 bases at J, with 15 bases between. Germline loops: CDR1 SGHRS, CDR2 YFSETQ. The CDR3 DNA follows: TGCGCCAGCAGCATACTTACAGGGTCCAACACTGAAGCTTTCTTT. Its protein is CASSILTGSNTEAFF. The whole variable domain, remainder taken from reference TRBV5-1 and TRBJ1-1, is KAGVTQTPRYLIKTRGQQVTLSCSPISGHRSVSWYQQTPGQGLQFLFEYFSETQRNKGNFPGRFSGRQFSNSRSEMNVSTLELGDSALYLCASSILTGSNTEAFFGQGTRLTVV.

V is TRBV10-3 and J is TRBJ1-2, with a weak D call TRBD1 (5 bases). V was shortened by 0 bases and J by 2 bases, with 7 bases between the two germline ends. Germline lookup yields CDR1 ENHRY and CDR2 SYGVKD. This CDR3 contains 14 residues. DNA of the CDR3: TGTGCCATCAGTGAGTCGTCAGGGAACTATGGCTACACCTTC. As protein: CAISESSGNYGYTF.

This chain joins TRBV25-1 and TRBJ1-6; unclear D gene. The CDR3 contains 14 residues. Germline lookup yields CDR1 MGHDK and CDR2 SYGVNS. The germline V and J ends were trimmed by 5 bases and 6 bases, with 11 bases remaining between them. The CDR3 nucleotides are TGTGCCAGCAGTAGAGACTGGATTAATTCACCCCTCCACTTT. This codes for CASSRDWINSPLHF. Full variable domain (remainder filled in from reference TRBV25-1 and TRBJ1-6): EADIYQTPRYLVIGTGKKITLECSQTMGHDKMYWYQQDPGMELHLIHYSYGVNSTEKGDLSSESTVSRIRTEHFPLTLESARPSHTSQYLCASSRDWINSPLHFGNGTRLTVT.

V usage is TRBV5-5 and J usage is TRBJ2-4, with D tentatively TRBD2 (5 bases). Germline loops: CDR1 SGHKS, CDR2 YYEKEE (reference sequence). This CDR3 spans 16 amino acids. V gave up 0 bases and J gave up 5 bases, with 15 bases separating them. The CDR3 coding sequence is TGTGCCAGCAGCTTGGGTCTAAGCGGTGGGGAAAACATTCAGTACTTC. This translates into CASSLGLSGGENIQYF.

The V call is TRBV28, the J call TRBJ1-5; 7 nucleotides align to TRBD1. This CDR3 has 16 residues. V trimming: 1 base; J trimming: 1 base; junction bases outside the gene matches: 4. The germline V gene has CDR1 MDHEN and CDR2 SYDVKM. The CDR3 here is CASSLLVGGSNQPQHF. The CDR3, as DNA: TGTGCCAGCAGTTTATTGGTAGGGGGCAGCAATCAGCCCCAGCATTTT.

The J gene is TRBJ2-3, the V gene TRBV12-5, with D possibly being TRBD1 (5 bases). The CDR3 covers 16 residues. V lost 2 bases, J lost 4 bases, and 16 bases lay in between. From germline, CDR1 is LGHNT and CDR2 FRNRAP. DNA for the CDR3: TGTGCTAGTGGTTTGCAGGGCAGGTTGGGCCCAGATACGCAGTATTTT. Translating it yields CASGLQGRLGPDTQYF.

The V gene is TRBV6-2 or TRBV6-3, the J gene TRBJ1-6; 8 bases are shared with TRBD1. V dropped 2 bases and J dropped 7; count of bases not matched to a gene: 7. This CDR3 is built from 16 residues. Germline V lookup: CDR1 MNHEY, CDR2 SVGEGT. The CDR3 here is CASSYKVTGVNSPLHF. The CDR3 DNA reads TGTGCCAGCAGTTACAAAGTGACAGGGGTAAATTCACCCCTCCACTTT.

V gene TRBV19 combines with J gene TRBJ2-1; unclear D gene. V lost 1 base and J 8 bases, leaving 6 bases between the germline ends. CDR1 and CDR2 (germline): LNHDA, SQIVND (reference sequence). CDR3 length: 12 amino acids. The CDR3 DNA reads as TGTGCCAGTAGTATAGCTCGCGATGAGCAGTTCTTC. It encodes CASSIARDEQFF. Using reference TRBV19 and TRBJ2-1 for the parts outside the CDR3, the full variable domain is DGGITQSPKYLFRKEGQNVTLSCEQNLNHDAMYWYRQDPGQGLRLIYYSQIVNDFQKGDIAEGYSVSREKKESFPLTVTSAQKNPTAFYLCASSIARDEQFFGPGTRLTVL.

This chain links TRBV7-9 with TRBJ1-4, with 12 positions matching TRBD1. The CDR3 covers 17 residues. Per germline, CDR1 SEHNR and CDR2 FQNEAQ (reference sequence). V shed 5 bases, J shed 4 bases, and the junction held 8 bases outside the gene matches. CDR3 protein: CASSAGTGGLDNEKLFF. The CDR3 region has the DNA TGTGCCAGCAGCGCGGGGACAGGGGGCTTGGATAATGAAAAACTGTTTTTT.

This clone was observed a few times. The J gene is TRBJ1-5, the V gene TRBV4-1, with a possible D match to TRBD1 (5 bases). Trimming removed 2 bases from V and 7 bases from J, with 15 bases in between. Germline V CDR1 and CDR2: MGHRA, YSYEKL. This CDR3 contains 15 residues. The CDR3 coding sequence is TGCGCCAGCAGCCAATGGGGGGGAACGTCCCAGCCCCAGCATTTT. Its protein is CASSQWGGTSQPQHF.

V is TRBV21-1 and J is TRBJ1-1; whether TRBD1, the table's D call, matches the DNA was not checked. TRBV21-1 is a documented pseudogene. The CDR3 runs 17 residues. The DNA for the CDR3 is TGTGCCAGCAGCAAAGATTGTGGGACAGGGGTGAACACTGAAGCTTTCTTT. Protein sequence: CASSKDCGTGVNTEAFF.

The V and J genes are TRBV4-1 and TRBJ1-4; maybe TRBD1 (6 bases). CDR3 length: 14 amino acids. Trimming took off 4 bases at V and 6 bases at J, with 12 bases between the two ends. Germline lookup yields CDR1 MGHRA and CDR2 YSYEKL. The CDR3, as DNA: TGCGCCAGCAGCCCCACACAGGGCTATGAAAAACTGTTTTTT. Amino acids: CASSPTQGYEKLFF.

V gene TRBV12-5 combines with J gene TRBJ2-2; D is unclear. This CDR3 has 12 residues. Germline-derived CDR1 and CDR2 are LGHNT and FRNRAP. The germline V and J ends were trimmed by 5 bases and 7 bases, with 8 bases remaining between them. This chain's CDR3 is CASGLDSGELFF. In nucleotides, the CDR3 is TGTGCTAGTGGTCTGGATAGCGGGGAGCTGTTTTTT.

The chain combines TRBV5-1 with TRBJ2-2; TRBD1 matches 8 bases. CDR1 SGHRS and CDR2 YFSETQ come from the germline V gene. J gave up 3 bases and V 2 bases, and 6 bases lay outside the gene matches. The CDR3 spans 16 residues. The CDR3 DNA sequence: TGCGCCAGCAGCTTTACCGGGACAGGCCACACCGGGGAGCTGTTTTTT. It yields the protein CASSFTGTGHTGELFF. The whole variable domain, remainder taken from reference TRBV5-1 and TRBJ2-2, is KAGVTQTPRYLIKTRGQQVTLSCSPISGHRSVSWYQQTPGQGLQFLFEYFSETQRNKGNFPGRFSGRQFSNSRSEMNVSTLELGDSALYLCASSFTGTGHTGELFFGEGSRLTVL.

The V gene is TRBV4-2, the J gene TRBJ2-7; TRBD2 matches at 11 bases. V lost 2 bases to trimming and J lost 3 bases; unmatched junction nucleotides: 9. The germline V gene has CDR1 LGHNA and CDR2 YNFKEQ. CDR3 length: 17 residues. CDR3 sequence (DNA): TGTGCCAGCAGCCAACTCACCGGGACTAGCGGACTCTACGAGCAGTACTTC. The encoded protein is CASSQLTGTSGLYEQYF.

This chain uses TRBV30 with TRBJ1-4, with D uncertain. Germline lookup yields CDR1 GTSNPN and CDR2 SVGIG (reference sequence). The CDR3 has 13 amino acids. The ends were cut back, 3 bases at V and 8 bases at J, with 13 bases in the middle. This chain's CDR3 is CAWSGGPGEKLFF. The CDR3 region has the DNA TGTGCCTGGAGCGGAGGGCCCGGGGAAAAACTGTTTTTT.

The chain is built from TRBV7-2 and TRBJ1-4; 11 nucleotides agree with TRBD1. The CDR3 has 15 amino acids. Germline loops: CDR1 SGHTA, CDR2 FQGNSA. V lost 4 bases, J lost 6 bases, and 4 bases stayed unmatched. The CDR3 DNA follows: TGTGCCAGCAGCTCTCCGGGACAGGGGGATGAAAAACTGTTTTTT. Its translation is CASSSPGQGDEKLFF.

This chain joins TRBV7-2 and TRBJ1-6, with a weak D call TRBD1 (6 bases). V was shortened by 3 bases and J by 10 bases, with 10 bases between the two germline ends. This CDR3 has 13 residues. In germline, CDR1 is SGHTA, CDR2 FQGNSA. The CDR3 region is CASSFSQGSPLHF. Here the CDR3 DNA reads TGTGCCAGCAGCTTTAGCCAGGGGTCACCCCTCCACTTT.

V usage is TRBV10-3 and J usage is TRBJ1-3; D is ambiguous. In germline, CDR1 is ENHRY, CDR2 SYGVKD. The CDR3 runs 11 residues. Trimming pared 6 bases from V and 10 bases from J, leaving 10 bases between. CDR3 protein: CAIRAEATIYF. CDR3 DNA sequence: TGTGCCATCAGGGCGGAGGCAACCATATATTTT.

The chain combines TRBV9 with TRBJ2-7; D is unresolved. The germline gives CDR1 SGDLS, CDR2 YYNGEE. V gave up 0 bases and J gave up 2 bases, with 12 bases separating them. The length of the CDR3 is 15 residues. This CDR3 reads CASSVAAGSPYEQYF. The CDR3 DNA reads as TGTGCCAGCAGCGTAGCCGCAGGCTCCCCCTACGAGCAGTACTTC.

The V gene is TRBV27, the J gene TRBJ2-1; possibly TRBD2 for D (5 bases). Germline V CDR1 and CDR2: MNHEY, SMNVEV (reference sequence). Trimming took off 6 bases at V and 6 bases at J, with 12 bases between the two ends. The CDR3 contains 13 residues. The CDR3 DNA reads as TGTGCCAGCAGCGGGAACCACCCCAATGAGCAGTTCTTC. It yields the protein CASSGNHPNEQFF.

J is TRBJ2-1 and V is TRBV19; TRBD2 agrees at 7 bases. Germline V gene sequence: CDR1 LNHDA, CDR2 SQIVND (reference sequence). The CDR3 totals 13 residues. V gave up 6 bases and J gave up 10 bases; unmatched junction bases: 9. The CDR3 region has the DNA TGTGCCAGTAGCCTCAATGGGGGGGGAGAGCAGTTCTTC. Protein: CASSLNGGGEQFF.

The chain links TRBV6-5 to TRBJ2-7; the D gene is possibly TRBD2 (6 bases). Trimming left V 2 bases short and J 5 bases short, with 13 bases between. CDR1 MNHEY and CDR2 SVGAGI come from the germline V gene. There are 14 residues in the CDR3. In nucleotides, the CDR3 is TGTGCCAGCAGTTACGAGACTAGTTCCCACGAGCAGTACTTC. Translating gives CASSYETSSHEQYF.

The rearrangement joins TRBV18 to TRBJ1-6, with 7 nucleotides matching TRBD1. CDR1 and CDR2 from the germline V gene are KGHSH and LQKENI. The CDR3 has 14 amino acids. V was clipped by 6 bases and J by 5 bases; unmatched bases: 4. CDR3 region: CASSTGTDNSPLHF. The CDR3 DNA sequence: TGTGCCAGCTCTACCGGGACAGATAATTCACCCCTCCACTTT.

The gene calls are TRBV2 and TRBJ1-5; no clear D gene. The V gene's germline CDR1 is SNHLY and CDR2 FYNNEI. With 5 bases removed from V and 3 bases from J, the gap between germline ends came to 14 bases. There are 15 residues in the CDR3. The CDR3 here is CASSSRHSPNQPQHF. As DNA, the CDR3 is TGTGCCAGCAGTTCACGACACAGCCCCAATCAGCCCCAGCATTTT.

This clone was counted ten times or more. The gene calls are TRBV5-8 and TRBJ1-2; D remains unclear. V lost 6 bases and J 4 bases, leaving 19 bases between the germline ends. Germline V lookup: CDR1 SGHTS, CDR2 YDEGEE. The CDR3 extends over 15 amino acids. The DNA for the CDR3 is TGTGCCAGCACCTCGGCGGGCGGAGGCCCCTATGGCTACACCTTC. This sequence encodes CASTSAGGGPYGYTF.

The genes are TRBV7-6 and TRBJ2-7; 7 bases are a match to TRBD1. The V gene end was trimmed by 1 base and the J gene end by 4 bases; junction bases not matched to a gene: 7. The CDR3 covers 15 residues. CDR1 and CDR2 (germline): SGHVS, FNYEAQ. The CDR3 coding sequence is TGTGCCAGCAGCTTAGGGGGACAGATCTCTTACGAGCAGTACTTC. Protein: CASSLGGQISYEQYF.

The chain is built from TRBV15 and TRBJ1-5; D unresolved. Germline V gives CDR1 LNHNV, CDR2 YYDKDF (reference sequence). The CDR3 spans 12 residues. Trimming stripped 5 bases from V and 4 bases from J, with 6 bases between. The CDR3 loop reads CATSGLNQPQHF. The CDR3 DNA reads TGTGCCACCAGCGGACTTAATCAGCCCCAGCATTTT.